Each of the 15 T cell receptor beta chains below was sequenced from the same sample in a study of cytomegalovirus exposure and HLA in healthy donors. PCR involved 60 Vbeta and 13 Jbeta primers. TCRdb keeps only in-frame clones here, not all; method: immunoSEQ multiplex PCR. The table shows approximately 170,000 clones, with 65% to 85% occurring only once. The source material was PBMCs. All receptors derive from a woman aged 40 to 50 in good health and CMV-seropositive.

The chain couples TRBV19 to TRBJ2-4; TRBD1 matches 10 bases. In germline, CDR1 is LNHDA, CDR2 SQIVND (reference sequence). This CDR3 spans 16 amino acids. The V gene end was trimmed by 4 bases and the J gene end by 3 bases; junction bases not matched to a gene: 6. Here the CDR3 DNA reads TGTGCCAGTAGTAAGACAGGGGGCTTAGGCAAAAACATTCAGTACTTC. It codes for CASSKTGGLGKNIQYF. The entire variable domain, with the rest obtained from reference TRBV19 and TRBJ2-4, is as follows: DGGITQSPKYLFRKEGQNVTLSCEQNLNHDAMYWYRQDPGQGLRLIYYSQIVNDFQKGDIAEGYSVSREKKESFPLTVTSAQKNPTAFYLCASSKTGGLGKNIQYFGAGTRLSVL.

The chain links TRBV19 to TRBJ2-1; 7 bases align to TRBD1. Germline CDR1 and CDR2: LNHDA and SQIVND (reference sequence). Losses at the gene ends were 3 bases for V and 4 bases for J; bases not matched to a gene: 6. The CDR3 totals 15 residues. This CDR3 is CASSIPGTAYNEQFF. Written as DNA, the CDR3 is TGTGCCAGTAGTATCCCAGGGACAGCTTACAATGAGCAGTTCTTC.

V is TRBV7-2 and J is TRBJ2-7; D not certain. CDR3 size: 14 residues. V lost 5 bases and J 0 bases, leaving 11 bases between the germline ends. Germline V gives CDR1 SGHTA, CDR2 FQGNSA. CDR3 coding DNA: TGTGCCAGCAGCCAGGCCGGCAGCTCCTACGAGCAGTACTTC. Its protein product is CASSQAGSSYEQYF.

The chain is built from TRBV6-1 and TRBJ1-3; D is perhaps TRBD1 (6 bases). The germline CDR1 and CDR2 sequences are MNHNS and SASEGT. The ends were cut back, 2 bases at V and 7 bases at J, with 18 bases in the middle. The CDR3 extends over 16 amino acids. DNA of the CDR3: TGTGCCAGCAGTGAACTTGGGGGCCTGGGTGCGAACACCATATATTTT. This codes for CASSELGGLGANTIYF.

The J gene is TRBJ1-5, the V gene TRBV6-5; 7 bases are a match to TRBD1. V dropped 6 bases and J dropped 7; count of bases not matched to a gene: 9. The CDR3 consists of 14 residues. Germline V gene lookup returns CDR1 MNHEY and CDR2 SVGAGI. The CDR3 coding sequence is TGTGCCAGCAGCCTCAACAGGGGAGGACAGCCCCAGCATTTT. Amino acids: CASSLNRGGQPQHF.

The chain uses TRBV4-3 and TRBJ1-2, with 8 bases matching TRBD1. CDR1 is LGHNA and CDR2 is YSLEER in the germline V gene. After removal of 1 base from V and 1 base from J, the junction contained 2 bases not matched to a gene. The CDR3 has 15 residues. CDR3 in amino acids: CASSQGTGLNYGYTF. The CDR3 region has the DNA TGCGCCAGCAGCCAAGGGACAGGGCTTAACTATGGCTACACCTTC.

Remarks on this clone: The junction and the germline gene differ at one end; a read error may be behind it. Written as DNA, the CDR3 is TGTGCCAGCAGTCTTTATTCGGAGCGGGACTTC. Its translation is CASSLYSERDF. This chain connects TRBV6-1 to TRBJ2-5; weak D call: TRBD2 (6 bases). The CDR3 extends over 11 amino acids. The germline V gene has CDR1 MNHNS and CDR2 SASEGT.

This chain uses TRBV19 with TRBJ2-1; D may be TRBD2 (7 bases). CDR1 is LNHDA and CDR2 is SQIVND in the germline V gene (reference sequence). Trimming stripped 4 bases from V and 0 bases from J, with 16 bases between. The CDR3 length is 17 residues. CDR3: CASSNTGGRRSYNEQFF. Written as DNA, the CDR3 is TGTGCCAGTAGTAACACCGGGGGGCGGCGCTCCTACAATGAGCAGTTCTTC.

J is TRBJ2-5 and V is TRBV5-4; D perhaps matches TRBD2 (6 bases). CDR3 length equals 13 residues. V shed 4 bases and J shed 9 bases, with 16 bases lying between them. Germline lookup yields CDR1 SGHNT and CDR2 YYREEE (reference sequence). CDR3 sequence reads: CASSPRGTQAQYF. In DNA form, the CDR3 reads TGTGCCAGCAGCCCTCGGGGGACGCAGGCCCAGTACTTC.

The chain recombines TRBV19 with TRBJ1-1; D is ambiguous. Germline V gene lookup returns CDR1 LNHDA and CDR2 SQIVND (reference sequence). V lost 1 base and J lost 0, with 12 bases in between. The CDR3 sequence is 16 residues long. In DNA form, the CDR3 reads TGTGCCAGTAGTATAGTCGGGGAATTAGTGAACACTGAAGCTTTCTTT. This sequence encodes CASSIVGELVNTEAFF. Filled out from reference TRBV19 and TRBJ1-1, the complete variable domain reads DGGITQSPKYLFRKEGQNVTLSCEQNLNHDAMYWYRQDPGQGLRLIYYSQIVNDFQKGDIAEGYSVSREKKESFPLTVTSAQKNPTAFYLCASSIVGELVNTEAFFGQGTRLTVV.

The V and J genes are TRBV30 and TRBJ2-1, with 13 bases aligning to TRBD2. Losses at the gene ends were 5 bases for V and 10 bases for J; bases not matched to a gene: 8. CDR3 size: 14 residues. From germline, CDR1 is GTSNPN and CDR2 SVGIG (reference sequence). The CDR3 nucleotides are TGTGCCTGGGAACTAGCGGGGGGGCCCACCGAGCAGTTCTTC. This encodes CAWELAGGPTEQFF.

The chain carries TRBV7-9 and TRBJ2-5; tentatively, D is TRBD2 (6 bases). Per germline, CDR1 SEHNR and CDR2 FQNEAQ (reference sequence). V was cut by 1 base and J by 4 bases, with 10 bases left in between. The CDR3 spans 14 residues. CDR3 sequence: CASSLVSGAETQYF. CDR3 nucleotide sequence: TGTGCCAGCAGCTTAGTTTCGGGAGCAGAGACCCAGTACTTC.

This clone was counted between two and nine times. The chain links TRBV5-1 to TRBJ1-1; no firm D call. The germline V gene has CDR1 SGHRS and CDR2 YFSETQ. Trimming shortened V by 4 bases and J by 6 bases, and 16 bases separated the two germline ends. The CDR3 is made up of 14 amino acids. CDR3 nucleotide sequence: TGCGCCAGCAGCCCCGGTGTGAGGATCGCTGAAGCTTTCTTT. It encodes CASSPGVRIAEAFF. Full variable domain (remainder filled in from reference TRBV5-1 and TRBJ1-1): KAGVTQTPRYLIKTRGQQVTLSCSPISGHRSVSWYQQTPGQGLQFLFEYFSETQRNKGNFPGRFSGRQFSNSRSEMNVSTLELGDSALYLCASSPGVRIAEAFFGQGTRLTVV.

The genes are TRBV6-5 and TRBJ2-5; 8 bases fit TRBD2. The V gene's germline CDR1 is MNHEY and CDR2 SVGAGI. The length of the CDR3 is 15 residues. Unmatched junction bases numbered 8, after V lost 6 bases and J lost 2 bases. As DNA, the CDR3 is TGTGCCAGCAGAGTAGTAGCGGGGAAGCAAGAGACCCAGTACTTC. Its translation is CASRVVAGKQETQYF.

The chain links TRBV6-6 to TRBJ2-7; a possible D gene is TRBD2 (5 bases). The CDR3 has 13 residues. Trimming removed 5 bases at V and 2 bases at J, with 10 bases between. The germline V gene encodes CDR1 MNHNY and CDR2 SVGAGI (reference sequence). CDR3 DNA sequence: TGTGCCAGCAGTCGGACTGATGCCTACGAGCAGTACTTC. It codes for CASSRTDAYEQYF.